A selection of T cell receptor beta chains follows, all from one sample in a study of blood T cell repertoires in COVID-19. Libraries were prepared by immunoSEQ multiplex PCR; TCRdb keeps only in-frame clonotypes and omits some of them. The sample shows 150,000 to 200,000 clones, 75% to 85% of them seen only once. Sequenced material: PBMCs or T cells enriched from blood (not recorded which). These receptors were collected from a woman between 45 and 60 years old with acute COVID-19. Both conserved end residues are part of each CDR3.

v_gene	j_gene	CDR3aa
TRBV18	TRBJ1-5	CASSPQPTGKSSNQPQHF
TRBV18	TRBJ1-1	CASSPDRVSEAFF
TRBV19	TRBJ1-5	CASSFRESNQPQHF
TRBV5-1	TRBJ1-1	CASSLYYRPTLNTEAFF
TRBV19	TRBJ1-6	CASSTDRSSYNSPLHF
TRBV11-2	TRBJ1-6	CASSSRTGGSSYNSPLHF
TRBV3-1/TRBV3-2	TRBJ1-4	CATRQGTNEKLFF
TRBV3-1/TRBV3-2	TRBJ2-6	CASSQVPGSGANVLTF
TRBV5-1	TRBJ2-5	CASSLFPGQLETQYF
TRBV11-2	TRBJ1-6	CASSAHSSYNSPLHF
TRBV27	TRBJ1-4	CASSRDRNNEKLFF
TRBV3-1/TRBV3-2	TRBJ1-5	CASSQGGQSNQPQHF
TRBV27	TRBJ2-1	CASSIPSYDEQFF
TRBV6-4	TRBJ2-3	CASSDSRGADTQYF
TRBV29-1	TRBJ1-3	CSVVSPYSGNTIYF
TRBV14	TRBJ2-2	CASSFRQGVNTGELFF
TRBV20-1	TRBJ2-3	CSASRMASSDTQYF
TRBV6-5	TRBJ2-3	CASSLLAGGTDTQYF
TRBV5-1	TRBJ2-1	CASQQGSGNEQFF
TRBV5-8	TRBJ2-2	CASSLTDFHTGELFF
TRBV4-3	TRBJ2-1	CASSQTGISYNEQFF
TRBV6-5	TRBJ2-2	CASSSTPTGELFF
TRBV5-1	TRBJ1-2	CASSFGVEGRAGYTF
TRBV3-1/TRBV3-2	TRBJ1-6	CASRGSRQSTPLHF
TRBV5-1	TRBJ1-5	CASSFGTGMWEPQHF
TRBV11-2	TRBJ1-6	CASSLRARGNSPLHF
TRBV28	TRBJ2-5	CASSFRTSGGSGTQYF
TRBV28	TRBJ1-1	CASTLATEAFF
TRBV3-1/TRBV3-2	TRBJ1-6	CASSHPRSRGSYNSPLHF
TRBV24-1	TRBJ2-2	CATSEDRPLNTGELFF
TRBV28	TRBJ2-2	CASSTTFPSGGRNTGELFF
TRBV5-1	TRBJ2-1	CASSPSGGAVEQFF
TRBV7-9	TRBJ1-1	CASSFRSGGRGPEAFF
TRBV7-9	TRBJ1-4	CASSPHNEKLFF
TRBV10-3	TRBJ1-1	CAISLQGYTEAFF
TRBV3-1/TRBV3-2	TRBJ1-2	CASSQGTGWKGYTF
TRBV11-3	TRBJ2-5	CASSAGQAPWETQYF
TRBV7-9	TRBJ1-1	CASSYSPKNTEAFF